Listed below are T cell receptor beta chains from one sample, sequenced in a study of memory CD8 T cells in hepatitis C reinfection. The repertoire was sequenced with immunoSEQ multiplex PCR; TCRdb's copy has only in-frame clones and lacks some. Of 44,000 or so clones listed, 88% are singletons. Specimen: naive CD8+ T cells sorted from blood. The receptor source for this set is a man between 18 and 35 years old with hepatitis C virus infection. The CDR3 runs from the conserved cysteine through the conserved F or W. Fields, in order: J gene, V gene, D gene, CDR3 protein, CDR3 DNA. A D gene is named only where the DNA matches it firmly.

>TRBJ2-7|TRBV21-1|-
CASSKSTGWSGEYEQYF
TGTGCCAGCAGCAAATCCACAGGGTGGTCAGGAGAATACGAGCAGTACTTC
>TRBJ2-7|TRBV21-1|-
CASSDRGGYREQYF
TGTGCCAGCAGCGACCGAGGGGGCTATCGCGAGCAGTACTTC
>TRBJ1-2|TRBV19|-
CASNRESGYTF
TGTGCCAGTAACAGGGAAAGTGGCTACACCTTC
>TRBJ2-3|TRBV11-2|TRBD1
CASSLEGQDTDTQYF
TGTGCCAGCAGCTTAGAGGGACAGGACACAGATACGCAGTATTTT
>TRBJ1-6|TRBV7-9|-
CASSLAGGEDSPLHF
TGTGCCAGCAGCTTAGCCGGGGGAGAGGATTCACCCCTCCACTTT
>TRBJ2-3|TRBV28|TRBD2
CASSLRLAGVPGTDTQYF
TGTGCCAGCAGTCTGCGGTTAGCGGGAGTCCCTGGGACAGATACGCAGTATTTT
>TRBJ2-5|TRBV28|TRBD2
CASSPLAGSETQYF
TGTGCCAGCAGCCCCTTAGCGGGATCAGAGACCCAGTACTTC
>TRBJ2-1|TRBV4-1|TRBD2
CASSQEPELAYGNEQFF
TGCGCCAGCAGCCAAGAACCAGAACTAGCGTATGGCAATGAGCAGTTCTTC
>TRBJ2-5|TRBV19|TRBD2
CASSKVGLAGETQYF
TGTGCCAGTAGTAAGGTTGGGCTAGCGGGAGAGACCCAGTACTTC
>TRBJ2-7|TRBV5-6|-
CASSPAEQYF
TGTGCCAGCAGCCCCGCGGAGCAGTACTTC
>TRBJ2-7|TRBV19|TRBD1
CASSTGTASYEQYF
TGTGCCAGTAGTACCGGGACAGCGTCCTACGAGCAGTACTTC
>TRBJ2-1|TRBV19|-
CASKGLLGNEQFF
TGTGCCAGTAAGGGACTGTTGGGAAATGAGCAGTTCTTC
>TRBJ2-1|TRBV7-9|TRBD1
CASSSGQGAFDEQFF
TGTGCCAGCAGCTCGGGACAGGGGGCTTTCGATGAGCAGTTCTTC
>TRBJ1-1|TRBV6-1|-
CASRGGITEAFF
TGTGCCAGCAGAGGAGGAATCACTGAAGCTTTCTTT
>TRBJ2-4|TRBV28|-
CASSFRGPGNIQYF
TGTGCCAGCAGTTTTAGGGGCCCCGGCAACATTCAGTACTTC
>TRBJ1-1|TRBV6-1|-
CASSYGTEAFF
TGTGCCAGCAGTTACGGCACTGAAGCTTTCTTT